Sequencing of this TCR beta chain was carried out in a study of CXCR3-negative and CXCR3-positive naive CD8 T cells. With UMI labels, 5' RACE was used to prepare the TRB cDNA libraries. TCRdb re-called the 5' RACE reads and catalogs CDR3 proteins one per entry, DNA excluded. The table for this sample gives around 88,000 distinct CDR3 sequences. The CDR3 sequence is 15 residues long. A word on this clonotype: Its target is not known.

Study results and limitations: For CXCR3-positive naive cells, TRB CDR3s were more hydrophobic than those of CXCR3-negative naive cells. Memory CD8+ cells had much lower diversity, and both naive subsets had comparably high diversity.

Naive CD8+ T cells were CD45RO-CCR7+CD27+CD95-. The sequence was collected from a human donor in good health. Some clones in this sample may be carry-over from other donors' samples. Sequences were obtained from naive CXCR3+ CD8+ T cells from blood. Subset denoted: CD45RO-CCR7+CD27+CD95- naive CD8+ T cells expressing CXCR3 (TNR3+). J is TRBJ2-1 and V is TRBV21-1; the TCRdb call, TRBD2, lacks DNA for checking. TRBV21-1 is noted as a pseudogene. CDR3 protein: CASSTSGRENNEQFF.